This TCR beta chain is from a study of tumor-infiltrating lymphocytes in primary liver carcinoma (dated by TCRdb to the late 2010s). Study-level background: The five patients, three men and two women aged 30 to 69 years, had hepatocellular carcinoma (four) or combined HCC and intrahepatic cholangiocarcinoma (one). Roughly 3.5 to 7.5 million productive TCRbeta reads were obtained per sample, and no significant difference in read depth was found between tissue types. For each liver tumor, the study sampled five regions along with adjacent normal tissue and blood, and applied TCRbeta repertoire sequencing, expression microarrays and whole-exome sequencing. To link TCRbeta repertoire diversity with the local molecular phenotype, the approximately 23 tumor region samples were profiled using Agilent mRNA microarrays. Tumors of the five patients were stage T1-T3 N0M0 with maximum diameters of about 4.2 to 10 cm. Reproducibility between technical replicate repertoires was high, with correlation coefficients above 0.95 and mean shared-clone rates roughly 0.87. TCRbeta repertoire sequencing covered 35 specimens from 5 patients: approximately 25 tumor regions, 5 adjacent noncancerous liver tissues and 5 peripheral blood samples. Beyond this particular receptor, the publication reports: The top 250 clones accounted for a significantly greater share of the repertoire in tumors than in blood (p = 0.039). Just about 8-25% of top clones turned up in all five regions of a tumor, which suggests spatial heterogeneity among tumor-infiltrating T cells. Only the TCR beta chain was sequenced, which likely underestimates true repertoire diversity because unpaired alpha chains were not captured. Since the samples were bulk and unsorted, there was no way to compare CD4+ and CD8+ T cell repertoires. Repertoire overlap was higher between tumor regions (mean around 36%) than tumor-adjacent (around 17%) or tumor-blood (approximately 15%) pairs, consistent with antigen-driven expansion. The study included only four to six patients, and the authors note findings should be validated in a larger study.

Starting from 500 to 650 ng total RNA, TCRbeta-specific cDNA was produced by reverse transcription with a constant-region primer and ProtoScript II reverse transcriptase. The TCRbeta libraries were prepared through three rounds of nested multiplex PCR following a slightly modified ARM-PCR procedure. Multiplex TRBV1-TRBV30 forward primers and a Cbeta reverse primer were used in the first two PCR rounds, each of which was run for 9 to 11 cycles. Sample barcodes and Illumina adapters were added in a final 25-cycle PCR with Deep VentR polymerase. Before sequencing, amplicons of 200-500 bp were gel-purified using a QIAquick gel extraction kit. An Illumina HiSeq 2500 was used to sequence the TCRbeta amplicons, generating 250-bp paired-end reads. Turning to the authors' computational methods: Reads were quality-trimmed with Trimmomatic v0.33, and paired reads were merged with FLASH v1.2.11 to recover full CDR3 sequences. V, D and J germline segments were assigned to the rearranged TCRbeta sequences by MiGEC v1.2.1b. Clonotype statistics, along with Shannon-Wiener diversity indices, were calculated using VDJtools v1.0.0. Except for diversity analysis, only the 250 most abundant clonotypes of each sample were used in subsequent analyses to reduce sampling bias. Using fastp trimming at Q25 and MiXCR clonotype assembly, TCRdb reanalyzed the public sequencing data and kept in-frame beta chains. Rows are combined by CDR3 protein, so each entry shows the most common genes and DNA. TCRdb's processing, not the study's, gives the V and J calls here. The sample table shows 45,000 to 65,000 distinct CDR3 sequences, and about 80% are seen once. The top ten hold approximately 24% of the sample.

Total RNA and DNA were co-extracted without cell sorting from around 20-30 mg of bulk tissue using the AllPrep DNA/RNA mini kit. Surgical resection was performed in China between 2015 and 2016 on a few patients with histopathologically diagnosed primary liver carcinoma. Patients had chronic HBV infection and were treatment-naive at sampling. Five spatially separated regions were sampled from each tumor: the superior, inferior, left-lateral and right-lateral poles, plus the tumor centre. Histology showed that every tumor sample contained more than 90% viable tumor cells. Fresh tumor and adjacent tissue pieces were bisected; one half was stored in RNAlater at -80°C, the other sent for histology. The CDR3, cysteine through phenylalanine, is 12 amino acids long. Only the CDR3 portion is preserved as DNA: 36 bases, with reading frame beginning at the first base. The germline V gene provides CDR1 SQVTM and CDR2 ANQGSEA.

A note on this clonotype: Its antigen remains unidentified. Per-base qualities were not stored, and no clone one base away is much larger.

This sequence originates from a man between 35 and 55 years old with primary liver carcinoma and hepatitis B virus infection. The V gene is TRBV29-1 and the J gene is TRBJ1-1; TRBD1 is a weak D gene call, 5 bases matching. The material sequenced was liver tumor tissue from sampling region 5. Reading the label with the study, this specimen's cell subset or site is: tumor region T5, tumor centre. The CDR3 reads CNAIGQGTEAFF. Here is the DNA: TGCAACGCCATCGGACAAGGGACTGAAGCTTTCTTT.